A selection of T cell receptor beta chains follows, all from one sample in a study of beta chain features in type 1 diabetes. The table came from immunoSEQ multiplex PCR; TCRdb's copy has only in-frame clones and leaves some out. The sample holds roughly 240,000 clones, under 70% seen once. Specimen: naive CD4+ T cells from blood. The receptors originated from a man in his thirties or forties in good health. Both conserved end residues are part of each CDR3. Not all rows give a size; the values are once, few, many and, for expanded clones, a class.

clone size: few; J gene: TRBJ2-5; CDR3 length: 13; V gene: TRBV12-5; CDR3 protein: CASGAGVQETQYF
clone size: .; J gene: TRBJ1-1; CDR3 length: 13; V gene: TRBV9; CDR3 protein: CASSVEGLGEAFF
clone size: .; J gene: TRBJ1-6; CDR3 length: 13; V gene: TRBV2; CDR3 protein: CASSVGGRGPLHF
clone size: .; J gene: TRBJ2-1; CDR3 length: 14; V gene: TRBV10-3; CDR3 protein: CAISNTSGYNEQFF
clone size: .; J gene: TRBJ2-4; CDR3 length: 13; V gene: TRBV29-1; CDR3 protein: CSVQGQASNIQYF
clone size: .; J gene: TRBJ1-2; CDR3 length: 12; V gene: TRBV23-1; CDR3 protein: CASGSGVEGYTF
clone size: few; J gene: TRBJ2-5; CDR3 length: 15; V gene: TRBV5-1; CDR3 protein: CASRLSMGPEETQYF
clone size: once; J gene: TRBJ2-3; CDR3 length: 12; V gene: TRBV7-2; CDR3 protein: CASSRGRYTQYF
clone size: .; J gene: TRBJ2-5; CDR3 length: 15; V gene: TRBV5-1; CDR3 protein: CASSRRSAQSETQYF
clone size: .; J gene: TRBJ2-1; CDR3 length: 16; V gene: TRBV7-2; CDR3 protein: CASSLRRLAGEGEQFF
clone size: .; J gene: TRBJ1-1; CDR3 length: 12; V gene: TRBV7-2; CDR3 protein: CASSLELFQAFF
clone size: .; J gene: TRBJ2-7; CDR3 length: 12; V gene: TRBV14; CDR3 protein: CASSPDRLEQYF
clone size: .; J gene: TRBJ2-3; CDR3 length: 12; V gene: TRBV28; CDR3 protein: CASSQSTDTQYF
clone size: .; J gene: TRBJ1-2; CDR3 length: 16; V gene: TRBV30; CDR3 protein: CAWRATLGGPGYGYTF
clone size: .; J gene: TRBJ2-5; CDR3 length: 11; V gene: TRBV25-1; CDR3 protein: CASSKAAGQYF
clone size: .; J gene: TRBJ2-7; CDR3 length: 13; V gene: TRBV29-1; CDR3 protein: CSAGTGGLGEQYF